The rows below give T cell receptor beta chains drawn from one sample of a study of T cells after yellow fever vaccination. TCRdb independently ran MiXCR on the 5' RACE reads; one entry per CDR3 protein. The sample lists hundreds of thousands of distinct CDR3 sequences; approximately 3.9% were seen once. The sample in question was PBMCs, obtained on the day of the yellow fever booster vaccination. The receptors here all came from a young man who received the YFV17D yellow fever vaccine. Each CDR3 is given with its conserved first and last residue. The D gene is left open where the match is weak. Rows may omit the clone size; those that give it use once, few, many or a size class.

J gene	D gene	V gene	clone size	CDR3 DNA	CDR3 protein
TRBJ2-3	TRBD2	TRBV12-3/TRBV12-4	many	TGTGCCAGCAGGGGGACTATCCCAGATACGCAGTATTTT	CASRGTIPDTQYF
TRBJ1-1	-	TRBV29-1	-	TGCAGCGTGCGTGGGGGGAGGTCTGAAGCTTTCTTT	CSVRGGRSEAFF
TRBJ2-5	TRBD2	TRBV10-3	few	TGTGCCATCAGTGCGGTAGCGGGGACCCAAGAGACCCAGTACTTC	CAISAVAGTQETQYF
TRBJ2-3	-	TRBV6-2/TRBV6-3	-	TGTGCCAGCAGTTACCTACGCGCTCGCGGCGGGGGCACAGATACGCAGTATTTT	CASSYLRARGGGTDTQYF
TRBJ2-5	-	TRBV12-3/TRBV12-4	many	TGTGCCAGCAGTGGGGGTATACAGGGTGATGAGACCCAGTACTTC	CASSGGIQGDETQYF
TRBJ2-2	-	TRBV12-3/TRBV12-4	few	TGTGCCAGCAGTCCCCAGGTGTATGCGGGACAACTCAACACCGGGGAGCTGTTTTTT	CASSPQVYAGQLNTGELFF
TRBJ2-5	-	TRBV3-1	many	TGTGCCAGCAGCCAAGATTTGAGTAGGACCCAGTACTTC	CASSQDLSRTQYF
TRBJ2-3	TRBD2	TRBV20-1	many	TGCAGTGCTAAAGCGGGGGGGCCCACAGATACGCAGTATTTT	CSAKAGGPTDTQYF
TRBJ2-7	-	TRBV5-5	few	TGTGCCAGCAGCTTGACAGTAACCTACGAGCAGTACTTC	CASSLTVTYEQYF
TRBJ2-1	TRBD1	TRBV6-2/TRBV6-3	-	TGTGCCAGCGGGCAGACGACAGGGGGCGATGAGCAGTTCTTC	CASGQTTGGDEQFF
TRBJ2-5	TRBD1	TRBV5-6	many	TGTGCCAGCAGCCTCCGGGACAGAAAGACCCAGTACTTC	CASSLRDRKTQYF
TRBJ1-2	-	TRBV7-9	-	TGTGCCAGCGACATAGGGTCTCAAGCCAATGGCTACACCTTC	CASDIGSQANGYTF
TRBJ1-2	-	TRBV19	few	TGTGCCAGTGGCGGACAGTTGTTCTATGGCTACACCTTC	CASGGQLFYGYTF
TRBJ2-5	-	TRBV20-1	many	TGCAGTGCTAGAGAAGTGGCTAGAGAAACTAAAGAGACCCAGTACTTC	CSAREVARETKETQYF
TRBJ2-1	-	TRBV5-1	many	TGCGCCAGCAGCCAGGATCCGGGACATGGGTACAATGAGCAGTTCTTC	CASSQDPGHGYNEQFF
TRBJ2-5	TRBD1	TRBV10-3	many	TGTGCCACCCGGCAAGGTGGGACAGGCATACAAGAGACCCAGTACTTC	CATRQGGTGIQETQYF
TRBJ2-1	TRBD2	TRBV6-2/TRBV6-3	many	TGTGCCAGCAGTCCCCCCGGACTAGCGGGGGATCGGAATGAGCAGTTCTTC	CASSPPGLAGDRNEQFF
TRBJ1-6	-	TRBV6-5	many	TGTGCCAGCAGTTACCGGGCTTTGGATTCACCCCTCCACTTT	CASSYRALDSPLHF
TRBJ2-1	TRBD1	TRBV29-1	many	TGCAGCGGCCGACAGGGGGGCGATGAGCAGTTCTTC	CSGRQGGDEQFF
TRBJ2-2	-	TRBV12-3/TRBV12-4	many	TGTGCCAGCAGCTTCGGGGGTTCGAACACCGGGGAGCTGTTTTTT	CASSFGGSNTGELFF
TRBJ2-4	-	TRBV20-1	few	TGCAGTGCTAGAGATCGGGGGGCCAAAAACATTCAGTACTTC	CSARDRGAKNIQYF
TRBJ1-2	TRBD1	TRBV5-1	many	TGCGCCAGCAGCCTCCGAGGGGACAGAAACTATGGCTACACCTTC	CASSLRGDRNYGYTF